The 4 T cell receptor beta chains in this list originate from one sample, sequenced in a study of T cells after yellow fever vaccination (dated by TCRdb to 2018 to 2020). Per the publication, the treatment or condition label means: live attenuated yellow fever vaccine strain. Libraries were constructed by 5' RACE. Sequencing was carried out with an Illumina HiSeq 2500. The raw public reads went through TCRdb reprocessing: fastp at Q25, MiXCR clone calling, in-frame beta chains kept. Merged by CDR3 protein, the rows form single entries marked with the most common genes and DNA. A total of more than 250,000 distinct CDR3 sequences appear in this sample, around 6.8% of them only once. The top ten constitute 15% to 20% of the sample. Sample: PBMCs, taken 45 days after the first yellow fever vaccination. Receptors were obtained from a man aged 18-30 years who received the YFV17D yellow fever vaccine.

This clonotype has at least ten counts. The chain has TRBV5-4 and TRBJ1-1; D unclear. CDR1 SGHNT and CDR2 YYREEE come from the germline V gene (reference sequence). The length of the CDR3 is 13 residues. Trimming took off 4 bases at V and 0 bases at J, with 7 bases between the two ends. The CDR3 is CASSPSLNTEAFF. In DNA form, the CDR3 reads TGTGCCAGCAGCCCCTCCCTGAACACTGAAGCTTTCTTT.

This clonotype turned up a few times. The chain carries TRBV6-5 and TRBJ2-4, with 8 bases identical to TRBD2. The length of the CDR3 is 17 residues. The junction had 7 bases not matched to a gene; V was cut back by 3 bases and J by 0 bases. The germline V gene has CDR1 MNHEY and CDR2 SVGAGI. CDR3: CASSYSLGGVAKNIQYF. The DNA for the CDR3 is TGTGCCAGCAGTTATTCCCTCGGGGGGGTAGCCAAAAACATTCAGTACTTC.

A few counts support this clonotype. V and J are TRBV6-5 and TRBJ2-7; D gene unclear. Germline CDR1 and CDR2: MNHEY and SVGAGI. V lost 4 bases and J 6 bases, leaving 19 bases between the germline ends. The CDR3 totals 15 residues. The CDR3: CASSSGRGRSIEQYF. The CDR3 DNA reads TGTGCCAGCAGTTCGGGCCGAGGACGGTCTATCGAGCAGTACTTC.

V is TRBV5-1 and J is TRBJ2-1, with 8 bases matching TRBD1. The CDR3 contains 19 residues. Germline V gene sequence: CDR1 SGHRS, CDR2 YFSETQ. V trimming: 0 bases; J trimming: 1 base; junction bases outside the gene matches: 12. CDR3 nucleotide sequence: TGCGCCAGCAGCTTGGCTCGCTGGCAGGGGGCCGATTCCTACAATGAGCAGTTCTTC. Encoded protein: CASSLARWQGADSYNEQFF. The full variable domain, its missing parts supplied by reference TRBV5-1 and TRBJ2-1, is KAGVTQTPRYLIKTRGQQVTLSCSPISGHRSVSWYQQTPGQGLQFLFEYFSETQRNKGNFPGRFSGRQFSNSRSEMNVSTLELGDSALYLCASSLARWQGADSYNEQFFGPGTRLTVL.